These T cell receptor beta chains were read from a single sample in a study of T cells in Graves' hyperthyroidism and ophthalmopathy. MiXCR was run by TCRdb on the multiplex PCR reads, yielding one entry per CDR3 protein. The table includes 640,000 or so distinct CDR3 sequences, 14% detected once. The source material was blood. These receptors were collected from a woman between 18 and 29 years old with Graves' ophthalmopathy. Each CDR3 is given with its conserved first and last residue. Each record gives: J gene, V gene, D gene, clone size, CDR3 protein, CDR3 DNA. A D gene is named only where the DNA matches it firmly. For some rows the clone size is stated as once, few or many, or as a class when expanded; others skip it.

>TRBJ1-2|TRBV12-3/TRBV12-4|TRBD1|many
CASSFPQGAGGYTF
TGTGCCAGCAGTTTTCCCCAGGGGGCAGGAGGCTACACCTTC
>TRBJ2-1|TRBV7-3|TRBD2|NA
CASSRAGGPHEQFF
TGTGCCAGCAGCCGGGCGGGAGGGCCCCATGAGCAGTTCTTC
>TRBJ1-1|TRBV29-1|TRBD1|many
CSVETGGEGTEAFF
TGCAGCGTTGAGACAGGGGGAGAAGGTACTGAAGCTTTCTTT
>TRBJ1-3|TRBV10-3|TRBD1|few
CAISPGTGVGNTIYF
TGTGCCATCAGTCCCGGGACAGGGGTTGGAAACACCATATATTTT
>TRBJ2-7|TRBV24-1|NA|many
CATSDPLSSYEQYF
TGTGCCACCTCGGATCCTCTTAGCTCCTACGAGCAGTACTTC
>TRBJ2-7|TRBV6-1|TRBD2|few
CASSPGTNAYEQYF
TGTGCCAGCAGTCCGGGGACTAATGCCTACGAGCAGTACTTC
>TRBJ2-7|TRBV28|NA|many
CAIGGGTTTYEQYF
TGTGCCATTGGGGGTGGGACAACCACCTACGAGCAGTACTTC
>TRBJ2-7|TRBV6-1|NA|many
CASSPAISSYEQYF
TGTGCCAGTAGTCCGGCCATAAGCTCCTACGAGCAGTACTTC
>TRBJ2-1|TRBV5-1|TRBD2|few
CASSLEQRTSGRAANEQFF
TGCGCCAGCAGCTTGGAGCAAAGGACTAGCGGGAGGGCCGCCAATGAGCAGTTCTTC
>TRBJ1-6|TRBV5-4|NA|few
CASSLDESNSPLHF
TGTGCCAGCAGCTTGGATGAGAGTAATTCACCCCTCCACTTT
>TRBJ2-1|TRBV27|NA|many
CASSFYPGGAKGEQFF
TGTGCCAGCAGTTTTTATCCCGGGGGCGCGAAGGGCGAGCAGTTCTTC
>TRBJ2-7|TRBV6-2/TRBV6-3|NA|many
CASSGNEYEQYF
TGTGCCAGCAGCGGGAACGAGTACGAGCAGTACTTC
>TRBJ2-3|TRBV7-2|TRBD2|many
CASSPLAGYAGDTQYF
TGTGCCAGCAGCCCCCTAGCGGGGTATGCAGGAGATACGCAGTATTTT
>TRBJ1-1|TRBV18|NA|many
CASSPLAGEAFF
TGTGCCAGCTCACCACTAGCGGGGGAAGCTTTCTTT
>TRBJ1-4|TRBV20-1|TRBD1|many
CSAGQGGEKLFF
TGCAGTGCGGGACAGGGAGGGGAAAAACTGTTTTTT
>TRBJ1-1|TRBV7-3|NA|NA
CASSLNGPDTEAFF
TGTGCCAGCAGCTTAAATGGCCCGGACACTGAAGCTTTCTTT
>TRBJ1-3|TRBV20-1|NA|NA
CSARNRDISGNTIYF
TGCAGTGCTAGAAACCGGGACATCTCTGGAAACACCATATATTTT
>TRBJ1-5|TRBV6-1|NA|few
CASSLNREGEPQHF
TGTGCCAGCAGCCTAAACAGGGAAGGAGAGCCCCAGCATTTT
>TRBJ1-2|TRBV20-1|NA|many
CSARGRPEGYTF
TGCAGTGCTAGGGGTCGGCCGGAGGGCTACACCTTC
>TRBJ2-1|TRBV6-1|TRBD2|NA
CASQGSGLAGGSEQFF
TGTGCCAGCCAAGGGTCGGGACTAGCGGGAGGATCTGAGCAGTTCTTC
>TRBJ2-7|TRBV12-3/TRBV12-4|NA|NA
CVSSLGIRYEQYF
TGTGTCAGCAGTTTAGGGATTCGGTACGAGCAGTACTTC
>TRBJ2-7|TRBV4-1|NA|few
CASTPSSYSRQDEQYF
TGCGCCAGCACTCCAAGTAGTTATTCTCGACAGGACGAGCAGTACTTC
>TRBJ2-7|TRBV19|NA|NA
CASSKAAAGGGYEQYF
TGTGCCAGTAGTAAAGCGGCGGCCGGGGGTGGCTACGAGCAGTACTTC
>TRBJ1-1|TRBV20-1|NA|many
CSARVRGTEAFF
TGCAGTGCTAGAGTCAGGGGCACTGAAGCTTTCTTT
>TRBJ2-5|TRBV6-1|NA|many
CASSFRDETQYF
TGTGCCAGCAGTTTCAGGGACGAGACCCAGTACTTC
>TRBJ2-1|TRBV3-1|NA|many
CASSQYFGRHNEQFF
NA
>TRBJ1-3|TRBV4-3|NA|NA
CASSQDWVGNSGNTIYF
TGCGCCAGCAGCCAAGATTGGGTCGGCAACTCTGGAAACACCATATATTTT
>TRBJ2-1|TRBV27|TRBD2|many
CASRVGRGSGNEQFF
TGTGCCAGCAGAGTAGGACGCGGGAGCGGGAATGAGCAGTTCTTC
>TRBJ2-7|TRBV12-3/TRBV12-4|TRBD2|many
CASAFVAGGPAYEQYF
TGTGCCAGCGCCTTTGTAGCGGGAGGGCCAGCATACGAGCAGTACTTC
>TRBJ2-1|TRBV11-3|TRBD2|NA
CASSFGLAGGQQFF
TGTGCCAGCAGCTTCGGACTAGCGGGAGGCCAGCAGTTCTTC